This T cell receptor (beta chain) emerged from a study of blood T cell repertoires in COVID-19. The overall study: The United States, Italy and Spain provided the acute and convalescent COVID-19 samples. PBMCs, B-cell-depleted T cells, or T cells were the source of the cDNA or gDNA that made up the material.

In the authors' methods: Nucleated cell counts were estimated from reference gene primer amplification. Data came from immunoSEQ multiplex PCR; TCRdb stores just in-frame clones and leaves some out. V and J calls plus clone size are reproduced from that table; the DNA served to infer D and trimming. The repertoire holds about 99,000 clones, with approximately 88% as singletons. The count of this clone is one. The sample comprised peripheral blood. The sequence was obtained from a human donor in a cohort sampled during active COVID-19.

The CDR3 DNA sequence: TGTGCCAGCAGCTTGGGACAGAACACAGATACGCAGTATTTT. Its protein product is CASSLGQNTDTQYF. The genes are TRBV5-8 and TRBJ2-3; tentative D call: TRBD1 (5 bases). Germline V CDR1 and CDR2: SGHTS, YDEGEE. There are 14 residues in the CDR3. V lost 0 bases and J lost 2, with 7 bases in between.